The 30 T cell receptor beta chains presented below share a single source sample, sequenced in a study of CD8 T cells in Susac syndrome. cDNA came from about 0.46 to 1 ug RNA primed by random hexamers. TCRdb re-called the immunoSEQ multiplex PCR reads through MiXCR, storing one row per CDR3 protein. The table shows about 100,000 distinct CDR3 sequences, with around 96% occurring only once. Material: CD8+ T cells from PBMCs. The receptors originated from a human donor with Susac syndrome.

This sequence joins TRBV19 and TRBJ2-7, with D perhaps being TRBD1 or TRBD2 (5 bases each). With 5 bases removed from V and 1 base from J, the gap between germline ends came to 9 bases. Germline V gene sequence: CDR1 LNHDA, CDR2 SQIVND (reference sequence). The CDR3 has 13 residues. CDR3 DNA: TGTGCCAGTAGTGCCGGGGCATCCTACGAGCAGTACTTC. Translated, it gives CASSAGASYEQYF.

The chain employs TRBV19 and TRBJ1-2, with no clear D. Per germline, CDR1 LNHDA and CDR2 SQIVND (reference sequence). V lost 6 bases, J lost 1 base, and 15 bases lay in between. This CDR3 comprises 15 residues. The CDR3 sequence: CASSPGSKGNYGYTF. The CDR3 region has the DNA TGTGCCAGTAGCCCGGGGAGCAAGGGTAACTATGGCTACACCTTC. Drawing the rest from reference TRBV19 and TRBJ1-2, the complete variable domain is DGGITQSPKYLFRKEGQNVTLSCEQNLNHDAMYWYRQDPGQGLRLIYYSQIVNDFQKGDIAEGYSVSREKKESFPLTVTSAQKNPTAFYLCASSPGSKGNYGYTFGSGTRLTVV.

V usage is TRBV6-5 and J usage is TRBJ2-1, with D maybe TRBD2 (5 bases). V was shortened by 2 bases and J by 3 bases, with 8 bases between the two germline ends. Germline CDR1 is MNHEY and CDR2 is SVGAGI. This CDR3 spans 14 amino acids. This CDR3 is CASSYLTSYNEQFF. DNA of the CDR3: TGTGCCAGCAGTTACCTTACTAGCTACAATGAGCAGTTCTTC.

The rearrangement links TRBV20-1 to TRBJ1-2; TRBD1 agrees at 7 bases. Trimming cost V 4 bases and J 4 bases; bases outside gene matches: 12. CDR1 is DFQATT and CDR2 is SNEGSKA in the germline V gene (reference sequence). The length of the CDR3 is 15 residues. CDR3 sequence reads: CSATPRGLGSYGYTF. The CDR3 DNA reads as TGCAGTGCTACCCCCAGGGGGTTGGGTAGCTATGGCTACACCTTC.

The chain combines TRBV19 with TRBJ1-5; TRBD1 might be the D (6 bases). V lost 5 bases to trimming and J lost 8 bases, with 13 bases between them. This CDR3 is 13 amino acids long. Per the germline V gene, CDR1 is LNHDA and CDR2 is SQIVND (reference sequence). The CDR3 reads CASSPQGREPQHF. CDR3 DNA: TGTGCCAGTAGTCCTCAGGGGCGGGAGCCCCAGCATTTT.

This clonotype was found once. The V call is TRBV23-1, the J call TRBJ2-2; D remains ambiguous. TRBV23-1 has ORF status, its function being uncertain. The CDR3 is 15 amino acids. The ends were cut back, 6 bases at V and 4 bases at J, with 15 bases in the middle. The CDR3 bases are TGCGCCAGCAGACAGTCCCTTACTTCCACCGGGGAGCTGTTTTTT. It specifies CASRQSLTSTGELFF.

The chain employs TRBV5-6 and TRBJ2-1; TRBD1 aligns across 12 bases. The CDR3 runs to 16 residues. Germline CDR1 and CDR2: SGHDT and YYEEEE. V shed 4 bases, J shed 3 bases, and the junction held 5 bases outside the gene matches. CDR3 sequence reads: CASSTGQGASYNEQFF. In DNA form, the CDR3 reads TGTGCCAGCAGCACGGGACAGGGGGCGAGCTACAATGAGCAGTTCTTC. Full variable domain (outside the CDR3, taken from reference TRBV5-6 and TRBJ2-1): DAGVTQSPTHLIKTRGQQVTLRCSPKSGHDTVSWYQQALGQGPQFIFQYYEEEERQRGNFPDRFSGHQFPNYSSELNVNALLLGDSALYLCASSTGQGASYNEQFFGPGTRLTVL.

V and J are TRBV29-1 and TRBJ2-3, with unresolved D. CDR1 SQVTM and CDR2 ANQGSEA come from the germline V gene. The CDR3 extends over 10 amino acids. The ends were cut back, 2 bases at V and 6 bases at J, with 3 bases in the middle. CDR3 region: CSVEIDTQYF. In DNA, the CDR3 is TGCAGCGTTGAAATTGATACGCAGTATTTT.

The chain uses TRBV20-1 and TRBJ2-5, with a tentative D call TRBD2 (6 bases). Germline-derived CDR1 and CDR2 are DFQATT and SNEGSKA (reference sequence). Trimming cost V 3 bases and J 4 bases, with 9 bases left between them. The CDR3 length is 12 residues. The CDR3 DNA is TGCAGTGCTAGCGCGGGACCAGAGACCCAGTACTTC. Amino acids: CSASAGPETQYF.

The J gene is TRBJ1-2, the V gene TRBV7-9, with D perhaps matching TRBD1 (6 bases). The CDR3 totals 12 residues. Germline V CDR1 and CDR2: SEHNR, FQNEAQ (reference sequence). The CDR3 sequence: CVLTGGHYGYTF. In DNA, the CDR3 is TGTGTCCTCACTGGGGGCCACTATGGCTACACCTTC.

V is TRBV12-3 or TRBV12-4 and J is TRBJ2-5; D possibly corresponds to TRBD2 (5 bases). V was pared by 5 bases and J by 2 bases, with 15 bases between. The CDR3 has 15 amino acids. CDR3: CASSLWMSGQETQYF. The DNA of the CDR3 is TGTGCCAGCAGTCTCTGGATGAGCGGACAAGAGACCCAGTACTTC.

This clonotype was seen once. CDR3: CASSQDRGLETQYF. The DNA of the CDR3 is TGTGCCAGCAGCCAGGACAGGGGGCTGGAGACCCAGTACTTC. The chain combines TRBV3-1 with TRBJ2-5; 11 nucleotides agree with TRBD1. The CDR3 extends over 14 amino acids. Germline V gives CDR1 LGHDT, CDR2 YNNKEL (reference sequence). After removal of 3 bases from V and 5 bases from J, the junction contained 2 bases not matched to a gene.

This clonotype has only one observation. V usage is TRBV12-3 or TRBV12-4 and J usage is TRBJ2-3, with D possibly being TRBD2 (6 bases). Trimming removed 3 bases from V and 5 bases from J, with 12 bases in between. The CDR3 has 14 residues. The CDR3 coding sequence is TGTGCCAGCAGTTTGGGCGGGGCTAGAGATACGCAGTATTTT. Translating gives CASSLGGARDTQYF.

The chain combines TRBV4-1 with TRBJ2-4; no definite D call. The germline V gene encodes CDR1 MGHRA and CDR2 YSYEKL. V was cut by 4 bases and J by 0 bases, with 10 bases left in between. This CDR3 has 15 amino acids. The CDR3 bases are TGCGCCAGCAGCCCTTCAGAAGTAGCCAAAAACATTCAGTACTTC. This codes for CASSPSEVAKNIQYF.

The chain has TRBV5-6 and TRBJ1-2; no clear D gene. Trimming shortened V by 0 bases and J by 4 bases, and 10 bases separated the two germline ends. CDR1 and CDR2 (germline): SGHDT, YYEEEE. The CDR3 totals 14 residues. The CDR3 nucleotides are TGTGCCAGCAGCTTGGAAGGTGGTGGCTATGGCTACACCTTC. Residues: CASSLEGGGYGYTF.

J is TRBJ2-1 and V is TRBV11-1; D is ambiguous. V was cut by 5 bases and J by 6 bases, with 11 bases left in between. This CDR3 spans 13 amino acids. CDR1 and CDR2 from the germline V gene are SGHAT and FQDESV (reference sequence). The CDR3: CASSLPPGNEQFF. CDR3 nucleotide sequence: TGTGCCAGCAGCCTCCCCCCAGGCAATGAGCAGTTCTTC.

The chain has TRBV28 and TRBJ2-5, with no clear D. The CDR3 extends over 11 amino acids. CDR1 and CDR2 from the germline V gene are MDHEN and SYDVKM. V was trimmed by 5 bases and J by 7 bases, leaving 8 bases between them. This chain's CDR3 is CASSQTGTQYF. CDR3 nucleotide sequence: TGTGCCAGCAGTCAGACCGGGACCCAGTACTTC.

The chain combines TRBV20-1 with TRBJ1-5, with D possibly matching TRBD1 (6 bases). V gave up 3 bases and J gave up 0 bases, with 18 bases separating them. This CDR3 has 17 residues. Germline loops: CDR1 DFQATT, CDR2 SNEGSKA (reference sequence). Here the CDR3 DNA reads TGCAGTGCTAGCAACAGGGAAAGAACCCTTAGCAATCAGCCCCAGCATTTT. Translation: CSASNRERTLSNQPQHF.

The J gene is TRBJ2-4, the V gene TRBV5-6, with D tentatively TRBD1 (6 bases). Germline assignment: CDR1 SGHDT and CDR2 YYEEEE. The CDR3 extends over 14 amino acids. V dropped 3 bases and J dropped 5 bases, with 12 bases sitting between them. For the CDR3, the DNA is TGTGCCAGCAGCTCCGGGACATTCCAAAACATTCAGTACTTC. Translating gives CASSSGTFQNIQYF.

CDR3 amino acids: CSVRPGQGALAQYF. CDR3 nucleotides: TGCAGCGTGAGGCCGGGACAGGGGGCTCTGGCGCAGTATTTT. The chain couples TRBV29-1 to TRBJ2-3, with 12 bases fitting TRBD1. The V segment lost 6 bases and the J segment 10 bases; nucleotides outside the gene matches: 11. The CDR3 consists of 14 residues. Germline CDR1 SQVTM, CDR2 ANQGSEA.

V gene TRBV5-1 combines with J gene TRBJ1-1, with D possibly being TRBD1 (6 bases). This CDR3 has 13 residues. Germline CDR1 is SGHRS and CDR2 is YFSETQ. V was trimmed by 7 bases and J by 0 bases, leaving 10 bases between them. The CDR3 nucleotides are TGCGCCAGCGGACAGTACATGAACACTGAAGCTTTCTTT. Residues: CASGQYMNTEAFF.

The chain combines TRBV3-1 with TRBJ2-7, with D possibly TRBD2 on 6 matching bases. Per the germline V gene, CDR1 is LGHDT and CDR2 is YNNKEL (reference sequence). V lost 4 bases and J lost 1, with 11 bases in between. The CDR3 is 14 amino acids. The CDR3 DNA follows: TGTGCCAGCAGCCTCGGGACTTCATCCTACGAGCAGTACTTC. Its translation is CASSLGTSSYEQYF.

The V gene is TRBV4-1, the J gene TRBJ2-5; the match to TRBD2 covers 7 bases. V dropped 5 bases and J dropped 4; count of bases not matched to a gene: 7. CDR1 MGHRA and CDR2 YSYEKL come from the germline V gene. This CDR3 contains 14 residues. CDR3 in DNA: TGCGCCAGCAGCGAGACGGGGGGTCGAGAGACCCAGTACTTC. It translates to CASSETGGRETQYF.

This chain joins TRBV27 and TRBJ2-5, with 7 positions matching TRBD2. V gave up 3 bases and J gave up 5 bases; unmatched junction bases: 6. This CDR3 contains 14 residues. The germline V gene has CDR1 MNHEY and CDR2 SMNVEV (reference sequence). The CDR3 region has the DNA TGTGCCAGCAGTTTGACCCCCGGGAGGGAGACCCAGTACTTC. Translated: CASSLTPGRETQYF.

This chain connects TRBV28 to TRBJ2-7; 7 bases line up with TRBD2. The ends lost 8 bases at V and 3 bases at J; junction bases unmatched: 4. In germline, CDR1 is MDHEN, CDR2 SYDVKM. This CDR3 is built from 12 residues. The CDR3 DNA is TGTGCCAGCGCCGGACTAGACTACGAGCAGTACTTC. This gives the protein CASAGLDYEQYF. The full variable domain, in which reference TRBV28 and TRBJ2-7 provide the parts outside the CDR3, is DVKVTQSSRYLVKRTGEKVFLECVQDMDHENMFWYRQDPGLGLRLIYFSYDVKMKEKGDIPEGYSVSREKKERFSLILESASTNQTSMYLCASAGLDYEQYFGPGTRLTVT.

The rearrangement joins TRBV27 to TRBJ2-3; no firm D call. The CDR3 consists of 13 residues. V was trimmed by 1 base and J by 4 bases, leaving 6 bases between them. The V gene's germline CDR1 is MNHEY and CDR2 SMNVEV (reference sequence). The CDR3, as DNA: TGTGCCAGCAGTTTATGGCACCCAGATACGCAGTATTTT. Translating it yields CASSLWHPDTQYF.

The chain has TRBV29-1 and TRBJ2-2; unclear D gene. The V gene lost 3 bases and the J gene lost 1 base, with 6 bases spanning the gap. CDR1 and CDR2 (germline): SQVTM, ANQGSEA. CDR3 length equals 13 residues. Written as DNA, the CDR3 is TGCAGCGTTGACGCAGGGAACACCGGGGAGCTGTTTTTT. Translating gives CSVDAGNTGELFF.

The chain uses TRBV20-1 and TRBJ1-5; TRBD1 might be the D (5 bases). Per germline, CDR1 DFQATT and CDR2 SNEGSKA (reference sequence). The length of the CDR3 is 17 residues. V was clipped by 1 base and J by 0 bases, with 16 bases between them. The DNA for the CDR3 is TGCAGTGCTAGAGGGGAGCGGAGACAGTATAGCAATCAGCCCCAGCATTTT. Translating it yields CSARGERRQYSNQPQHF.

This chain uses TRBV15 with TRBJ2-4, with D possibly TRBD2 on 5 matching bases. V was clipped by 1 base and J by 1 base, with 8 bases between them. Germline CDR1 reads LNHNV; CDR2 reads YYDKDF (reference sequence). The CDR3 runs 15 residues. The DNA for the CDR3 is TGTGCCACCAGCAGAGTAAGAGGGGCCAAAAACATTCAGTACTTC. Encoded protein: CATSRVRGAKNIQYF.

The rearrangement links TRBV20-1 to TRBJ2-7; no definite D call. Deletions cut 0 bases from V and 6 bases from J, with 9 bases between. Germline V lookup: CDR1 DFQATT, CDR2 SNEGSKA (reference sequence). This CDR3 spans 12 amino acids. Here the CDR3 reads CSARDLAVEQYF. The DNA for the CDR3 is TGCAGTGCTAGAGATTTGGCAGTCGAGCAGTACTTC.